These 24 T cell receptor beta chains originate from one sample sequenced in a study of Graves' ophthalmopathy and Graves' hyperthyroidism. RNA transcripts yielded amplified TCR beta CDR3 regions. HTBI-primed first-round RT-PCR preceded second-round multiplex PCR. TCRdb passed the multiplex PCR reads through MiXCR, listing each CDR3 protein once. The top ten hold roughly 10% of the sample, which has approximately 480,000 distinct CDR3 sequences, approximately 15% seen once. Specimen: blood. These receptors were obtained from a woman aged 30 to 39 with Graves' ophthalmopathy.

This clonotype was seen at least ten times. J is TRBJ1-6 and V is TRBV28; perhaps TRBD1 as D (6 bases). V shed 7 bases and J shed 11 bases, with 18 bases lying between them. Germline V lookup: CDR1 MDHEN, CDR2 SYDVKM. This CDR3 has 14 residues. CDR3 DNA sequence: TGTGCCAGCAATCAGCCAGGGGCATGGACACCCCTCCACTTT. Residues: CASNQPGAWTPLHF. Supplemented by reference TRBV28 and TRBJ1-6, the full variable domain reads DVKVTQSSRYLVKRTGEKVFLECVQDMDHENMFWYRQDPGLGLRLIYFSYDVKMKEKGDIPEGYSVSREKKERFSLILESASTNQTSMYLCASNQPGAWTPLHFGNGTRLTVT.

This clonotype occurred many times. The CDR3 is CASSFGEAYEQYF. The CDR3 coding sequence is TGTGCCAGCAGCTTCGGGGAAGCCTACGAGCAGTACTTC. The V and J genes are TRBV7-2 and TRBJ2-7; a weak D match, TRBD2 (5 bases). The ends were cut back, 3 bases at V and 2 bases at J, with 8 bases in the middle. The CDR3 spans 13 residues. The germline gives CDR1 SGHTA, CDR2 FQGNSA.

In this sample, this clonotype turned up a few times. One junction end disagrees with the germline gene, perhaps due to a read error. The rearrangement links TRBV28 to TRBJ1-1, with TRBD1 matching over 7 bases. Germline V gene data show CDR1 as MDHEN and CDR2 as SYDVKM. The length of the CDR3 is 14 residues. The CDR3 coding sequence is TGTGCCAGCAGTTATGGTAATTGGGACAGAAAAATTCCTTTT. Protein: CASSYGNWDRKIPF.

CDR3 in amino acids: CASSHGGGANEQYF. CDR3 DNA sequence: TGTGCCAGCAGCCACGGGGGGGGTGCCAACGAGCAGTACTTC. The rearrangement uses TRBV28 and TRBJ2-7; TRBD2 aligns across 8 bases. Germline V lookup: CDR1 MDHEN, CDR2 SYDVKM. The CDR3 extends over 14 amino acids. V shed 6 bases, J shed 5 bases, and the junction held 9 bases outside the gene matches. Full variable domain (outside the CDR3, taken from reference TRBV28 and TRBJ2-7): DVKVTQSSRYLVKRTGEKVFLECVQDMDHENMFWYRQDPGLGLRLIYFSYDVKMKEKGDIPEGYSVSREKKERFSLILESASTNQTSMYLCASSHGGGANEQYFGPGTRLTVT.

This clonotype was seen a handful of times. The V gene is TRBV24-1, the J gene TRBJ2-1, with D perhaps TRBD1 (7 bases). CDR1 is KGHDR, CDR2 SFDVKD, per germline. The CDR3 is made up of 16 amino acids. Trimming took 1 base from V and 4 from J, leaving 13 bases between them. CDR3 sequence: CATSDLGAGQYNEQFF. CDR3 DNA sequence: TGTGCCACCAGTGATTTAGGGGCGGGACAGTACAATGAGCAGTTCTTC.

This clonotype was found many times. As DNA, the CDR3 is TGCGCCAGCAGCCTACAACAGGGACTTAACACTGAAGCTTTCTTT. Protein sequence: CASSLQQGLNTEAFF. V and J are TRBV5-1 and TRBJ1-1, with D perhaps matching TRBD1 (6 bases). Per germline, CDR1 SGHRS and CDR2 YFSETQ. V was clipped by 4 bases and J by 2 bases, with 15 bases between them. The CDR3 extends over 15 amino acids.

The sample holds many counts of this clonotype. The chain combines TRBV20-1 with TRBJ2-5; the D gene is possibly TRBD1 (5 bases). V lost 6 bases and J 9 bases, leaving 11 bases between the germline ends. In germline, CDR1 is DFQATT, CDR2 SNEGSKA (reference sequence). The CDR3 length is 10 residues. The CDR3 loop is CSAGRQSQYF. CDR3 nucleotide sequence: TGCAGTGCGGGGCGGCAGTCCCAGTACTTC.

This clonotype was seen many times. The rearrangement links TRBV6-2 or TRBV6-3 to TRBJ1-2, with D hard to call. Germline V gene lookup returns CDR1 MNHEY and CDR2 SVGEGT. The CDR3 extends over 13 amino acids. The V end lost 0 bases, the J end lost 7 bases, and 9 bases lay between the germline ends. Written as DNA, the CDR3 is TGTGCCAGCAGTTACTCGGCCCTTGGTGGCTACACCTTC. Translating it yields CASSYSALGGYTF.

Notes on this clonotype: A much larger clone differs by one base, so this may be a read error. The chain combines TRBV5-1 with TRBJ2-7, with no clear D. The germline V and J ends were trimmed by 0 bases and 5 bases, with 12 bases remaining between them. CDR1 is SGHRS and CDR2 is YFSETQ in the germline V gene. The CDR3 is made up of 14 amino acids. The CDR3 spells CASSLARFLDEQYF. The DNA of the CDR3 is TGCGCCAGCAGCTTGGCCAGGTTTCTCGACGAGCAGTACTTC.

This clonotype was detected many times. The chain uses TRBV6-1 and TRBJ2-5, with a weak D call TRBD1 (5 bases). Trimming stripped 7 bases from V and 1 base from J, with 10 bases between. The CDR3 contains 13 residues. Germline V gives CDR1 MNHNS, CDR2 SASEGT. The CDR3 sequence is CASKGQLQETQYF. The CDR3 DNA follows: TGTGCCAGCAAGGGGCAACTCCAAGAGACCCAGTACTTC.

This clonotype was seen at least ten times. The V gene is TRBV28, the J gene TRBJ2-7, with 7 bases that match TRBD1. V lost 5 bases to trimming and J lost 3 bases; unmatched junction nucleotides: 13. This CDR3 has 16 residues. The germline V gene has CDR1 MDHEN and CDR2 SYDVKM. CDR3 bases: TGTGCCAGCAGTCATGCGCTACGACAGGGAGACTACGAGCAGTACTTC. It yields the protein CASSHALRQGDYEQYF.

This clonotype was picked up many times. The chain employs TRBV5-5 and TRBJ2-4; unclear D gene. The CDR3 loop spans 17 amino acids. Germline V CDR1 and CDR2: SGHKS, YYEKEE (reference sequence). The ends were cut back, 1 base at V and 1 base at J, with 15 bases in the middle. As DNA, the CDR3 is TGTGCCAGCAGCTTGAGGCTAACAGATAGGGCCAAAAACATTCAGTACTTC. It is translated as CASSLRLTDRAKNIQYF.

This clonotype was found many times. A read error may account for a junction end that differs from germline. The chain couples TRBV12-3 or TRBV12-4 to TRBJ2-5; the D gene is possibly TRBD1 (5 bases). This CDR3 region has 14 residues. CDR3 sequence (DNA): TGTGCCGGCAGTTCCCAGGGTATGTTAGAGACCCAGTACTTC. Protein sequence: CAGSSQGMLETQYF.

In its sample, this clonotype was seen many times. The rearrangement uses TRBV6-2 or TRBV6-3 and TRBJ2-7, with 10 bases fitting TRBD1. Unmatched junction bases numbered 7, after V lost 7 bases and J lost 1 base. Germline V gives CDR1 MNHEY, CDR2 SVGEGT. The CDR3 runs 15 residues. The CDR3 DNA sequence: TGTGCCAGCATTCTCCGGGACAGGGGATCCTACGAGCAGTACTTC. Translating gives CASILRDRGSYEQYF.

The chain recombines TRBV6-1 with TRBJ2-7, with a weak D call TRBD2 (6 bases). V was pared by 6 bases and J by 4 bases, with 19 bases between. Germline CDR1 and CDR2: MNHNS and SASEGT. The CDR3 runs to 15 residues. The DNA for the CDR3 is TGTGCCAGCAGAGACCGGGGAGGATTAGGTTACGAGCAGTACTTC. It is translated as CASRDRGGLGYEQYF.

CDR3 sequence reads: CASSPDRGIAPLHF. The CDR3 DNA is TGTGCCAGCAGCCCCGACAGGGGGATTGCACCCCTCCACTTT. The chain carries TRBV3-1 and TRBJ1-6; 9 nucleotides align to TRBD1. The ends lost 4 bases at V and 11 bases at J; junction bases unmatched: 6. The CDR3 sequence is 14 residues long. Looked up from germline, CDR1 is LGHDT and CDR2 is YNNKEL (reference sequence).

This clonotype was counted many times. CDR3 region: CATSDSRNYNSPLHF. DNA for the CDR3: TGTGCCACCAGTGACTCTCGGAACTATAATTCACCCCTCCACTTT. The gene calls are TRBV24-1 and TRBJ1-6; D call uncertain. The germline V gene encodes CDR1 KGHDR and CDR2 SFDVKD. The CDR3 extends over 15 amino acids. The ends were cut back, 4 bases at V and 3 bases at J, with 9 bases in the middle.

This clonotype was seen ten or more times. The CDR3 here is CASSQDPREQYF. Here the CDR3 DNA reads TGTGCCAGCAGTCAAGACCCCCGCGAGCAGTACTTC. The gene calls are TRBV12-3 or TRBV12-4 and TRBJ2-7; D unresolved. The CDR3 contains 12 residues. V shed 5 bases and J shed 6 bases, with 11 bases lying between them.

This clonotype was counted at least ten times. The rearrangement joins TRBV27 to TRBJ1-2; 9 bases fit TRBD1. The germline V gene encodes CDR1 MNHEY and CDR2 SMNVEV (reference sequence). The V and J ends lost 4 bases and 6 bases, in that order; junction bases with no gene match: 6. The length of the CDR3 is 14 residues. CDR3 DNA sequence: TGTGCCAGCAGTTCGGGACAGGGCGTAGATGGCTACACCTTC. Protein sequence: CASSSGQGVDGYTF.

This clonotype came up many times. V is TRBV13 and J is TRBJ1-1; the D is unclear. The germline V gene encodes CDR1 PRHDT and CDR2 FYEKMQ (reference sequence). This CDR3 contains 14 residues. V lost 8 bases, J lost 4 bases, and 17 bases lay in between. The CDR3: CASAFSGRLTEAFF. Here the CDR3 DNA reads TGTGCCAGCGCCTTTAGTGGAAGGCTCACTGAAGCTTTCTTT. The whole variable domain, remainder taken from reference TRBV13 and TRBJ1-1, is AAGVIQSPRHLIKEKRETATLKCYPIPRHDTVYWYQQGPGQDPQFLISFYEKMQSDKGSIPDRFSAQQFSDYHSELNMSSLELGDSALYFCASAFSGRLTEAFFGQGTRLTVV.

This clonotype was recorded many times. This chain joins TRBV7-2 and TRBJ1-2, with a tentative D call TRBD1 (5 bases). The V end lost 1 base, the J end lost 8 bases, and 14 bases lay between the germline ends. The germline V gene encodes CDR1 SGHTA and CDR2 FQGNSA. This CDR3 has 14 amino acids. CDR3 nucleotides: TGTGCCAGCAGCTTAGGTTTAGGGGCCGTAGGCTACACCTTC. The encoded protein is CASSLGLGAVGYTF.

This clonotype was observed at least ten times. The chain carries TRBV5-1 and TRBJ1-1, with 10 bases matching TRBD1. Trimming cost V 1 base and J 6 bases; bases outside gene matches: 6. The CDR3 has 15 residues. The germline CDR1 and CDR2 sequences are SGHRS and YFSETQ. The CDR3 nucleotides read TGCGCCAGCAGCTTGAGGGTGGGACAGGGGTCTGAAGCTTTCTTT. This sequence encodes CASSLRVGQGSEAFF. Full variable domain (remainder filled in from reference TRBV5-1 and TRBJ1-1): KAGVTQTPRYLIKTRGQQVTLSCSPISGHRSVSWYQQTPGQGLQFLFEYFSETQRNKGNFPGRFSGRQFSNSRSEMNVSTLELGDSALYLCASSLRVGQGSEAFFGQGTRLTVV.

V usage is TRBV12-5 and J usage is TRBJ2-5, with 16 bases aligning to TRBD2. Germline-derived CDR1 and CDR2 are LGHNT and FRNRAP. J lost 4 bases, V lost 10 bases, and 12 bases had no gene match. The CDR3 is 17 amino acids. Here the CDR3 reads CATLSGTSGGARETQYF. CDR3 sequence (DNA): TGTGCTACCCTGTCCGGGACTAGCGGGGGGGCGAGAGAGACCCAGTACTTC.

This clonotype was counted ten times or more. The chain couples TRBV6-1 to TRBJ2-4; D is ambiguous. This CDR3 region has 12 residues. Trimming stripped 6 bases from V and 9 bases from J, with 12 bases between. Germline CDR1 and CDR2: MNHNS and SASEGT. The CDR3 bases are TGTGCCAGCAGGACCGAGAGAGGCATTCAGTACTTC. It encodes CASRTERGIQYF.